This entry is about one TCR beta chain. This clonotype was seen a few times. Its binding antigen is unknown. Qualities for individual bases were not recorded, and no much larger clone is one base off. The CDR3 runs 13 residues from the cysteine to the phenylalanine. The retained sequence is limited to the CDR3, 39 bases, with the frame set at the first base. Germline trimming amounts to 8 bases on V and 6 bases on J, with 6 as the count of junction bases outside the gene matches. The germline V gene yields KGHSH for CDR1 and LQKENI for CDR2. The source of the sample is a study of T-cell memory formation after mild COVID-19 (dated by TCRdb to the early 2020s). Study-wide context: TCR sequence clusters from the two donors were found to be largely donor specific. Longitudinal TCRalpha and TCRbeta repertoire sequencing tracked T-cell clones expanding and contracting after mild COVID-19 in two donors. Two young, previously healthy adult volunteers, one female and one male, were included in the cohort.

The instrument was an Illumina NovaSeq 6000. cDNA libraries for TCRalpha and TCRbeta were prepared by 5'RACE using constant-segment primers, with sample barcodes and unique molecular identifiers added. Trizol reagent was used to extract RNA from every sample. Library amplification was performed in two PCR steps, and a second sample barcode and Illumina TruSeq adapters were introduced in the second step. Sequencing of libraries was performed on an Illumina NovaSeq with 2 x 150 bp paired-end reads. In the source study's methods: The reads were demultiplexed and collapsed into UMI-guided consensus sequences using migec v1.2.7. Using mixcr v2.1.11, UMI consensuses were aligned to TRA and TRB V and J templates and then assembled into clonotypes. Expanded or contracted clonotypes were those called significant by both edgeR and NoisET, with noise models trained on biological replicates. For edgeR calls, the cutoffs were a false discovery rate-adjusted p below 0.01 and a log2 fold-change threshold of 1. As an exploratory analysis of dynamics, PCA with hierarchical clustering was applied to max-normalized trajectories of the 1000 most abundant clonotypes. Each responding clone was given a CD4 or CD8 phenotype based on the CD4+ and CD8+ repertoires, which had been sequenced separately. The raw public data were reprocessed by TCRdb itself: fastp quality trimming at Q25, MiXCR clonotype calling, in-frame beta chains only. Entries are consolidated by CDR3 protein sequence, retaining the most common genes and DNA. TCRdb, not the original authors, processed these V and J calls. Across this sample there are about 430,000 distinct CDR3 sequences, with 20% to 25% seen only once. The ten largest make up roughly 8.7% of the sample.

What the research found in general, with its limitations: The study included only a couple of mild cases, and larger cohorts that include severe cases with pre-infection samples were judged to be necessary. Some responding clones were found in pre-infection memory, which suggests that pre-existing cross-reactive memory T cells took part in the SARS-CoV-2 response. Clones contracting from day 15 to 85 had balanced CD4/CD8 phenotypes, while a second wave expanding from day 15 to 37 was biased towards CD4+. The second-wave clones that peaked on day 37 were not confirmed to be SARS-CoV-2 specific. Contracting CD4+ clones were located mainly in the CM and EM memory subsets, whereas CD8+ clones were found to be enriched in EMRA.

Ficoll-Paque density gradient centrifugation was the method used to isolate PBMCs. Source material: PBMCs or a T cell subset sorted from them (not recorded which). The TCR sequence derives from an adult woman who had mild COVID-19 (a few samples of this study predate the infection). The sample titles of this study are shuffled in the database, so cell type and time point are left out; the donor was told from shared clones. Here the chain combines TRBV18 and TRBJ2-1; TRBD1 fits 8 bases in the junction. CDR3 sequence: CASHRQGPNEQFF. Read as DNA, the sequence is TGTGCCAGCCACCGACAGGGGCCCAATGAGCAGTTCTTC.